This T cell receptor beta chain derives from a study of shared clonotypes between healthy human individuals. As defined, naive CD8 cells were CD45RO-negative and positively selected for CCR7, with terminally differentiated effector memory CD45RA+ cells excluded. Clones were read by immunoSEQ multiplex PCR, and TCRdb kept only the in-frame ones, dropping some. The repertoire holds millions of clones, more than 85% seen once, with under 2% in the top ten. What was sequenced was naive CD8+ T cells from PBMCs. This sequence originates from a man aged 18 to 30 in good health. Some clones in this sample may be carry-over from other donors' samples.

The CDR3 loop reads CASSYTGVYNEQFF. CDR3 DNA sequence: TGTGCCAGCAGTTATACGGGAGTCTACAATGAGCAGTTCTTC. The J gene is TRBJ2-1, the V gene TRBV28, with D possibly matching TRBD2 (6 bases). V lost 4 bases and J 3 bases, leaving 10 bases between the germline ends. This CDR3 is 14 amino acids long. Germline-derived CDR1 and CDR2 are MDHEN and SYDVKM.